These 27 T cell receptor beta chains originate from one sample sequenced in a study of cytomegalovirus exposure and HLA in healthy donors. A multiplex PCR was run with 60 Vbeta primers and 13 Jbeta primers. The assay was immunoSEQ multiplex PCR, and TCRdb's table has in-frame clones only and misses some. The table includes about 120,000 clones, approximately 8% detected once. Sequencing was carried out using PBMCs. Receptor source: a woman aged 40-49 years in good health and CMV-seropositive.

This clone has a handful of counts. The rearrangement uses TRBV30 and TRBJ2-7, with 9 nucleotides matching TRBD1. This CDR3 contains 13 residues. Per the germline V gene, CDR1 is GTSNPN and CDR2 is SVGIG (reference sequence). V lost 4 bases to trimming and J lost 6 bases; unmatched junction nucleotides: 7. In nucleotides, the CDR3 is TGTGCCTGGACAAGGGACAGGGCCTGCGAGCAGTACTTC. This gives the protein CAWTRDRACEQYF. The full variable domain, rest sourced from reference TRBV30 and TRBJ2-7, is SQTIHQWPATLVQPVGSPLSLECTVEGTSNPNLYWYRQAAGRGLQLLFYSVGIGQISSEVPQNLSASRPQDRQFILSSKKLLLSDSGFYLCAWTRDRACEQYFGPGTRLTVT.

This clone was counted between two and nine times. This chain joins TRBV2 and TRBJ1-6, with a possible D match to TRBD1 (6 bases). CDR3 size: 14 residues. With 5 bases removed from V and 7 bases from J, the gap between germline ends came to 12 bases. CDR1 is SNHLY, CDR2 FYNNEI, per germline. The chain's CDR3 is CASSTRGGNSPLHF. The CDR3 coding sequence is TGTGCCAGCAGTACGAGGGGGGGGAATTCACCCCTCCACTTT.

The V and J genes are TRBV5-5 and TRBJ1-1, with unresolved D. This CDR3 is built from 13 residues. In germline, CDR1 is SGHKS, CDR2 YYEKEE (reference sequence). Trimming took off 0 bases at V and 6 bases at J, with 9 bases between the two ends. The CDR3: CASSLGPRSEAFF. As DNA, the CDR3 is TGTGCCAGCAGCTTGGGCCCTAGATCTGAAGCTTTCTTT.

The rearrangement uses TRBV18 and TRBJ2-3, with TRBD1 matching 10 bases. There are 16 residues in the CDR3. The V gene end was trimmed by 3 bases and the J gene end by 1 base; junction bases not matched to a gene: 4. The germline CDR1 and CDR2 sequences are KGHSH and LQKENI. CDR3 bases: TGTGCCAGCTCACCGCCCGGGACAGGGGGCACAGATACGCAGTATTTT. Translation gives CASSPPGTGGTDTQYF.

The V call is TRBV11-2, the J call TRBJ1-2; 8 nucleotides agree with TRBD1. The J segment lost 4 bases and the V segment lost 7 bases, leaving 11 bases of the junction unmatched. CDR3 length: 15 residues. Per germline, CDR1 SGHAT and CDR2 FQNNGV. CDR3 sequence (DNA): TGTGCCAGCACGGAATGGGGACAGGCGCCCTATGGCTACACCTTC. Protein sequence: CASTEWGQAPYGYTF.

In its sample, this clone was seen a few times. This sequence joins TRBV5-1 and TRBJ2-5, with 8 bases lining up with TRBD1. The DNA end is more similar to TRBJ2-7, so the J call may be wrong. Germline V gene sequence: CDR1 SGHRS, CDR2 YFSETQ. This CDR3 has 16 residues. CDR3 coding DNA: TGCGCCAGCAGCTTGGCCTCGGACAGGGCCTCCTACGAGCAGTACTTC. Translation: CASSLASDRASYEQYF.

Only a few counts were recorded for this clone. The J gene is TRBJ2-7, the V gene TRBV28, with D possibly being TRBD1 (6 bases). Trimming took 7 bases from V and 6 from J, leaving 19 bases between them. CDR1 and CDR2 (germline): MDHEN, SYDVKM. The CDR3 extends over 14 amino acids. The CDR3 reads CASTPNRVRGEQYF. In nucleotides, the CDR3 is TGTGCCAGCACACCAAACAGGGTTCGAGGCGAGCAGTACTTC.

This clone was seen more than once but under ten times. V gene TRBV5-5 combines with J gene TRBJ2-3; TRBD1 agrees at 7 bases. V shed 7 bases, J shed 3 bases, and the junction held 8 bases outside the gene matches. The CDR3 extends over 14 amino acids. Germline V gene sequence: CDR1 SGHKS, CDR2 YYEKEE (reference sequence). The CDR3 is CASLRGGRTDTQYF. CDR3 bases: TGTGCCAGCCTAAGAGGGGGCAGGACAGATACGCAGTATTTT.

This clone came up a few times. The chain employs TRBV25-1 and TRBJ2-1; 7 bases align to TRBD1. This CDR3 has 17 amino acids. The V gene's germline CDR1 is MGHDK and CDR2 SYGVNS. V trimming: 2 bases; J trimming: 10 bases; junction bases outside the gene matches: 17. The CDR3, as DNA: TGTGCCAGCAGTGAAGGAACAGGGGAGCCGCCTAGAAGGGAGCAGTTCTTC. It specifies CASSEGTGEPPRREQFF. Complete variable domain (other parts from reference TRBV25-1 and TRBJ2-1): EADIYQTPRYLVIGTGKKITLECSQTMGHDKMYWYQQDPGMELHLIHYSYGVNSTEKGDLSSESTVSRIRTEHFPLTLESARPSHTSQYLCASSEGTGEPPRREQFFGPGTRLTVL.

This clone occurred a few times. This sequence joins TRBV6-5 and TRBJ1-1, with D perhaps TRBD1 (5 bases). Germline CDR1 reads MNHEY; CDR2 reads SVGAGI. Trimming stripped 6 bases from V and 5 bases from J, with 16 bases between. The CDR3 has 14 amino acids. The CDR3 protein is CASSSAPGGTEAFF. DNA for the CDR3: TGTGCCAGCAGCTCGGCCCCGGGGGGGACTGAAGCTTTCTTT.

This rearrangement joins TRBV5-4 to TRBJ2-1; D is perhaps TRBD2 (5 bases). This CDR3 is built from 12 residues. Germline V gives CDR1 SGHNT, CDR2 YYREEE (reference sequence). V was cut by 2 bases and J by 9 bases, with 9 bases left in between. CDR3 protein: CASSFRGSEQFF. CDR3 bases: TGTGCCAGCAGCTTTCGGGGAAGTGAGCAGTTCTTC.

The genes are TRBV5-6 and TRBJ1-2, with D possibly TRBD1 on 5 matching bases. V gave up 4 bases and J gave up 4 bases, with 20 bases separating them. This CDR3 contains 16 residues. The germline V gene encodes CDR1 SGHDT and CDR2 YYEEEE. The CDR3 DNA reads as TGTGCCAGCAGCCCGGCTGGGCGGGGACCTCTCTATGGCTACACCTTC. Residues: CASSPAGRGPLYGYTF. The whole variable domain, remainder taken from reference TRBV5-6 and TRBJ1-2, is DAGVTQSPTHLIKTRGQQVTLRCSPKSGHDTVSWYQQALGQGPQFIFQYYEEEERQRGNFPDRFSGHQFPNYSSELNVNALLLGDSALYLCASSPAGRGPLYGYTFGSGTRLTVV.

The chain uses TRBV6-5 and TRBJ1-2, with D perhaps matching TRBD1 (6 bases). Trimming stripped 6 bases from V and 4 bases from J, with 12 bases between. There are 13 residues in the CDR3. Germline V lookup: CDR1 MNHEY, CDR2 SVGAGI. CDR3 bases: TGTGCCAGCAGAAAAACAGGGACCTATGGCTACACCTTC. Its translation is CASRKTGTYGYTF.

The gene calls are TRBV7-8 and TRBJ1-6, with 7 bases matching TRBD1. CDR1 and CDR2 from the germline V gene are SGHVS and FQNEAQ. The length of the CDR3 is 15 residues. The V segment lost 5 bases and the J segment 5 bases; nucleotides outside the gene matches: 6. DNA of the CDR3: TGTGCCAGCAGCCTCCCAGACAGGGATAATTCACCCCTCCACTTT. Its protein product is CASSLPDRDNSPLHF.

The table lists this clone with a few counts. The chain employs TRBV19 and TRBJ1-5; 7 bases map to TRBD1. Per the germline V gene, CDR1 is LNHDA and CDR2 is SQIVND (reference sequence). V trimming: 10 bases; J trimming: 2 bases; junction bases outside the gene matches: 8. This CDR3 contains 14 residues. The CDR3 nucleotides read TGTGCCATTGGGACAGTGGGGCGCAATCAGCCCCAGCATTTT. Translating gives CAIGTVGRNQPQHF.

This chain links TRBV28 with TRBJ1-4; D gene unclear. Trimming cost V 6 bases and J 1 base, with 9 bases left between them. CDR1 and CDR2 (germline): MDHEN, SYDVKM. This CDR3 has 14 amino acids. The CDR3 loop is CASRFRGTNEKLFF. CDR3 nucleotide sequence: TGTGCCAGCAGATTCCGGGGAACTAATGAAAAACTGTTTTTT.

Comments on this clone: The junction and the germline gene differ at one end; a read error may be behind it. The rearrangement joins TRBV7-6 to TRBJ2-2, with a weak D call TRBD1 (6 bases). Per germline, CDR1 SGHVS and CDR2 FNYEAQ. This CDR3 spans 20 amino acids. The CDR3 is CAGSFFSPSGGQRNTGELFF. CDR3 bases: TGTGCCGGCAGCTTTTTCTCACCCAGCGGCGGACAGCGTAACACCGGGGAGCTGTTTTTT.

This clone was counted only a few times. The rearrangement uses TRBV5-4 and TRBJ2-7, with a weak D call TRBD1 (6 bases). The V gene's germline CDR1 is SGHNT and CDR2 YYREEE (reference sequence). Between the trimmed V and J ends, which lost 4 bases and 2 bases, there was a span of 16 bases. This CDR3 has 15 residues. The CDR3 protein is CASSAAQGPPYEQYF. As DNA, the CDR3 is TGTGCCAGCAGCGCAGCACAGGGTCCCCCCTACGAGCAGTACTTC. The entire variable domain, with the rest obtained from reference TRBV5-4 and TRBJ2-7, is as follows: ETGVTQSPTHLIKTRGQQVTLRCSSQSGHNTVSWYQQALGQGPQFIFQYYREEENGRGNFPPRFSGLQFPNYSSELNVNALELDDSALYLCASSAAQGPPYEQYFGPGTRLTVT.

This clone appeared a few times. The chain is built from TRBV2 and TRBJ1-2; D call uncertain. Trimming removed 7 bases from V and 0 bases from J, with 12 bases in between. Germline values: CDR1 SNHLY, CDR2 FYNNEI. This CDR3 region has 14 residues. This CDR3 is CASIGERANYGYTF. The CDR3 DNA reads TGTGCCAGCATTGGGGAGAGGGCTAACTATGGCTACACCTTC.

There are a few counts of this clone. The genes are TRBV2 and TRBJ2-5; 8 nucleotides match TRBD1. With 5 bases clipped from V and 5 bases from J, the junction kept 10 bases outside the gene matches. The germline V gene encodes CDR1 SNHLY and CDR2 FYNNEI. CDR3 size: 15 residues. The chain's CDR3 is CASSLIQGAGETQYF. The CDR3 bases are TGTGCCAGCAGTCTAATCCAGGGGGCAGGGGAGACCCAGTACTTC.

The chain joins TRBV19 to TRBJ1-6, with D possibly matching TRBD1 (5 bases). The CDR3 extends over 14 amino acids. Germline-derived CDR1 and CDR2 are LNHDA and SQIVND (reference sequence). Trimming cost V 1 base and J 7 bases, with 8 bases left between them. The CDR3 spells CASSIGAGNSPLHF. CDR3 nucleotide sequence: TGTGCCAGTAGTATAGGGGCAGGGAATTCACCCCTCCACTTT.

This clone has a handful of counts. This sequence joins TRBV4-1 and TRBJ1-5, with TRBD1 matching over 9 bases. The CDR3 length is 14 residues. Unmatched junction bases numbered 2, after V lost 1 base and J lost 7 bases. Germline V lookup: CDR1 MGHRA, CDR2 YSYEKL. The DNA of the CDR3 is TGCGCCAGCAGCCAAGTGACAGGGGGGCAGCCCCAGCATTTT. This encodes CASSQVTGGQPQHF.

As to this clone: The identical CDR3 is also encoded by other nucleotide sequences in the sample. The gene calls are TRBV6-1 and TRBJ2-5; a possible D gene is TRBD1 (6 bases). Germline V lookup: CDR1 MNHNS, CDR2 SASEGT. The CDR3 consists of 14 residues. V was clipped by 8 bases and J by 5 bases, with 18 bases between them. The CDR3 protein is CASGPRAGVETQYF. The CDR3 DNA follows: TGTGCCAGCGGACCTCGGGCAGGGGTTGAGACCCAGTACTTC.

This clone has more than one count but fewer than ten. The rearrangement joins TRBV14 to TRBJ2-7; TRBD2 might be the D (5 bases). Looked up from germline, CDR1 is SGHDN and CDR2 is FVKESK. The CDR3 runs 13 residues. Deletions cut 4 bases from V and 3 bases from J, with 10 bases between. Here the CDR3 DNA reads TGTGCCAGCAGCCGCACTAGATTCTACGAGCAGTACTTC. This translates into CASSRTRFYEQYF.

The chain combines TRBV7-2 with TRBJ2-3, with 13 bases aligning to TRBD2. J gave up 1 base and V 5 bases, and 3 bases lay outside the gene matches. Germline CDR1 SGHTA, CDR2 FQGNSA. The CDR3 has 16 amino acids. The CDR3 DNA follows: TGTGCCAGCAGCCAAGGACTAGCGGGGGGCACAGATACGCAGTATTTT. Translated, it gives CASSQGLAGGTDTQYF.

In this sample, this clone turned up a few times. The rearrangement joins TRBV6-4 to TRBJ2-3; 9 bases agree with TRBD2. Losses at the gene ends were 4 bases for V and 1 base for J; bases not matched to a gene: 0. This CDR3 contains 14 residues. The germline V gene has CDR1 MRHNA and CDR2 SNTAGT. DNA for the CDR3: TGTGCCAGCAGTGCTAGCGGGGGCACAGATACGCAGTATTTT. Translation: CASSASGGTDTQYF.

This sequence joins TRBV2 and TRBJ2-1; weak D call: TRBD2 (6 bases). This CDR3 contains 13 residues. V was cut by 8 bases and J by 4 bases, with 12 bases left in between. The germline V gene has CDR1 SNHLY and CDR2 FYNNEI. The CDR3 DNA sequence: TGTGCCAGCGCCGCGGAGGGTTACAATGAGCAGTTCTTC. Translating it yields CASAAEGYNEQFF.